This T cell receptor (beta chain) was observed in a study of CD8+ T cells in alopecia areata. Study information: Scoring of severity for treated patients was based on percentage of affected scalp area.

RNA extraction and reverse transcription yielded cDNA as sequencing template. The table came from immunoSEQ multiplex PCR; TCRdb's copy has only in-frame clones and leaves some out. The sample lists about 110,000 clones, 50% to 65% occurring once. Treatment in this sample: oral pan-JAK inhibitor, 5-10 mg twice daily. V dropped 7 bases and J dropped 7 bases, with 16 bases sitting between them. The germline V gene encodes CDR1 SQVTM and CDR2 ANQGSEA. The CDR3 consists of 12 residues. The source was CD4+ T cells sorted from blood, collected at week 24, from a patient treated with tofacitinib. The sequence came from a human donor with alopecia areata. V is TRBV29-1 and J is TRBJ1-2, with D tentatively TRBD1 (5 bases). CDR3 bases: TGCAGCGCCAACATGGGGGGTGGTGGCTACACCTTC. This gives the protein CSANMGGGGYTF.